This T cell receptor beta chain was captured by sequencing in a study of beta chain features in type 1 diabetes. Whole-study results and caveats: The study found fewer insertions and more deletions at VDJ junctions in type 1 diabetes patients. Moderate but significant shortening of TCRB CDR3s was recorded in all four CD4+ subsets from Type 1 diabetes patients.

Expressed TCRB transcripts were sequenced after all isolated RNA was converted to cDNA. The assay was immunoSEQ multiplex PCR, and TCRdb's table has in-frame clones only and misses some. This sample has approximately 600,000 clones, with around 12% found just once. The CDR3 length is 13 residues. The V and J ends lost 4 bases and 2 bases respectively, with 6 bases between them. In germline, CDR1 is MRHNA, CDR2 SNTAGT. On this clone itself: Its target is not known.

The TCR sequence derives from a man between 25 and 39 years old with type 1 diabetes. The V call is TRBV6-4, the J call TRBJ2-1, with unresolved D. Sequenced material: naive CD4+ T cells from blood. The CDR3 reads CASSASPYNEQFF. DNA of the CDR3: TGTGCCAGCAGTGCCTCACCCTACAATGAGCAGTTCTTC.